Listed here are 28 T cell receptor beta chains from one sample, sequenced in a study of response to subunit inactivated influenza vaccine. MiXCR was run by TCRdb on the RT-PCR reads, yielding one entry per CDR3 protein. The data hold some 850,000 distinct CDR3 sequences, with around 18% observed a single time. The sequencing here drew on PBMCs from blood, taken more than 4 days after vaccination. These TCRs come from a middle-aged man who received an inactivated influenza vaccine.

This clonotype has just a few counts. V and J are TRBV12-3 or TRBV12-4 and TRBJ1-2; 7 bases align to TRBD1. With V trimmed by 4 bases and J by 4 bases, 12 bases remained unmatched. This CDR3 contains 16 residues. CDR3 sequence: CASSSRQGRLRYGYTF. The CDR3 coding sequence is TGTGCCAGCAGTTCACGACAGGGCAGACTTCGCTATGGCTACACCTTC.

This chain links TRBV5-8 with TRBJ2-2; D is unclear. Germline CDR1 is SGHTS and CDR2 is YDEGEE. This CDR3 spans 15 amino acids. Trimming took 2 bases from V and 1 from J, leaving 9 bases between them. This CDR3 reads CASSFGHRNTGELFF. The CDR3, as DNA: TGTGCCAGCAGCTTCGGCCACAGGAACACCGGGGAGCTGTTTTTT.

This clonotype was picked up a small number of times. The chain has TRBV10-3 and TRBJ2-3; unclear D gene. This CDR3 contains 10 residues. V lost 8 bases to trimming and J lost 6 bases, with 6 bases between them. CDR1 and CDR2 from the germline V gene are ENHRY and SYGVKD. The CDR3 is CAIGLDTQYF. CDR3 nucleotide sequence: TGTGCCATCGGTTTGGATACGCAGTATTTT.

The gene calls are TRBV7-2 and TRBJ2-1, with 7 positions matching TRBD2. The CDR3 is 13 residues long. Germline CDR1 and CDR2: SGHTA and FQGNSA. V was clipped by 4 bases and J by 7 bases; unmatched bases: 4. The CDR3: CASSSRTRNEQFF. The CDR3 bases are TGTGCCAGCAGCTCACGGACTAGGAATGAGCAGTTCTTC.

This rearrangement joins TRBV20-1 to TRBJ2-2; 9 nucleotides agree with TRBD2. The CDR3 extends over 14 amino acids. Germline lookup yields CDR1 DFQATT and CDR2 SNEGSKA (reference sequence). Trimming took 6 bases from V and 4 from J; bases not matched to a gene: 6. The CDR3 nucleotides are TGCAGTGCCCTCACGACTAGCGGCACCGGGGAGCTGTTTTTT. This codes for CSALTTSGTGELFF.

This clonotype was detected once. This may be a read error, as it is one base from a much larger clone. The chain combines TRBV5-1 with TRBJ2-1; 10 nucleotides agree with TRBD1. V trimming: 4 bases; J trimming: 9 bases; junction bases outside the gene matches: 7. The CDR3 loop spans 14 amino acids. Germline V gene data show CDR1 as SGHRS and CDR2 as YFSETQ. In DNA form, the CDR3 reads TGCGCCAGCAGCCGGGACAGGGGTGGGACTGAGCAGTTCTTC. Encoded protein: CASSRDRGGTEQFF.

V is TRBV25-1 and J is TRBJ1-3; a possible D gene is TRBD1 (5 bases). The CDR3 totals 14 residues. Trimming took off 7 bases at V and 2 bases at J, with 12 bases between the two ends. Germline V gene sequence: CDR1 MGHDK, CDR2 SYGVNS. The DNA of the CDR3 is TGTGCCAGCACTTCCCCAGGGACTGGAAACACCATATATTTT. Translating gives CASTSPGTGNTIYF.

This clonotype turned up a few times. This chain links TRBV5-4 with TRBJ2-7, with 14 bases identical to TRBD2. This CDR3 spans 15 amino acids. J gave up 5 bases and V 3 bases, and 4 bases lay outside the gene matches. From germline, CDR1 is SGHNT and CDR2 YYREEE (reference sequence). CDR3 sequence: CASSSGLAGVNEQYF. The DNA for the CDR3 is TGTGCCAGCAGCTCGGGACTAGCGGGAGTAAACGAGCAGTACTTC.

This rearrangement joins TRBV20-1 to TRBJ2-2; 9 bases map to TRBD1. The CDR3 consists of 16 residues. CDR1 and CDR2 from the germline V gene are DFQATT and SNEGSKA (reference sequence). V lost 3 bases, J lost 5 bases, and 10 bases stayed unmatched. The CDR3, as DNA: TGCAGTGCTAGTGAGGGGACAGGGTATGGGACCGGGGAGCTGTTTTTT. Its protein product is CSASEGTGYGTGELFF.

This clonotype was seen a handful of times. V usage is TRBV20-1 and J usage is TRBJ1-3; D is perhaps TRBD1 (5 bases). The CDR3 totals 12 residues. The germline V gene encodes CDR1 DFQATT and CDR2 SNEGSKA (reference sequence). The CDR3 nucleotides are TGCTCCTACCAGAAGGGGGGAAACACCATATATTTT. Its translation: CSYQKGGNTIYF.

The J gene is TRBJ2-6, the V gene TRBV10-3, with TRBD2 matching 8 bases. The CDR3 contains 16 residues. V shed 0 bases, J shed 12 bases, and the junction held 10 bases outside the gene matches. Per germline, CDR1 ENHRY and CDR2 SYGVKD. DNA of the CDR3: TGTGCCATCAGTGAGTCCGGGGGGGGCCGAGGCTCCGTCCTGACTTTC. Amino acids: CAISESGGGRGSVLTF.

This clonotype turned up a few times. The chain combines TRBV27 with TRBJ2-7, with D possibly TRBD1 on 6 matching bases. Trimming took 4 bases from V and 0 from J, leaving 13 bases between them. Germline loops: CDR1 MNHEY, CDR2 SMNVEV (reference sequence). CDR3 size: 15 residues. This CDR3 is CASSSTGPISYEQYF. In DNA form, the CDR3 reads TGTGCCAGCAGTTCGACAGGACCGATCTCCTACGAGCAGTACTTC.

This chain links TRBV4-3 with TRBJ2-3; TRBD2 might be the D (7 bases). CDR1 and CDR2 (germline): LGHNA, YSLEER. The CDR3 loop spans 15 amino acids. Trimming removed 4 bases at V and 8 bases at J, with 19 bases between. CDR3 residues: CASSPMGGAMSTQYF. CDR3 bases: TGCGCCAGCAGCCCCATGGGGGGGGCGATGAGTACGCAGTATTTT.

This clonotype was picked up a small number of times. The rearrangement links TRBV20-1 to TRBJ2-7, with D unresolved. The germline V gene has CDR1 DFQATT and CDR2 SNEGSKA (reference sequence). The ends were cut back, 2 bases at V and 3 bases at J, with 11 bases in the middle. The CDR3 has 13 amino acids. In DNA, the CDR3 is TGCAGTGCTAGAAGGCGGACGGGCTACGAGCAGTACTTC. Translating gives CSARRRTGYEQYF.

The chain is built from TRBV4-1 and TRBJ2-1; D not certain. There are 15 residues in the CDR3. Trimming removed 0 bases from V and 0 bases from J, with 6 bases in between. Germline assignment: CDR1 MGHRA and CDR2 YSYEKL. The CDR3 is CASSQEVSSYNEQFF. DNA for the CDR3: TGCGCCAGCAGCCAAGAAGTTTCCTCCTACAATGAGCAGTTCTTC.

The CDR3 here is CSARGARGEAYEQYF. As DNA, the CDR3 is TGCAGTGCTAGAGGTGCCCGCGGCGAAGCCTACGAGCAGTACTTC. J is TRBJ2-7 and V is TRBV20-1; no firm D call. V dropped 1 base and J dropped 2 bases, with 15 bases sitting between them. The CDR3 is made up of 15 amino acids. The germline V gene has CDR1 DFQATT and CDR2 SNEGSKA (reference sequence).

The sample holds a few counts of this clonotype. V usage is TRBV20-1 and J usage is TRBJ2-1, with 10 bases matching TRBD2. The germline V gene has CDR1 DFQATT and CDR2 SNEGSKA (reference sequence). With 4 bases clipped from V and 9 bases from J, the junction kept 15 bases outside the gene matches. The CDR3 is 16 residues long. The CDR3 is CSATTLSGLAAVEQFF. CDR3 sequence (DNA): TGCAGTGCTACAACCCTCTCCGGACTAGCGGCCGTTGAGCAGTTCTTC.

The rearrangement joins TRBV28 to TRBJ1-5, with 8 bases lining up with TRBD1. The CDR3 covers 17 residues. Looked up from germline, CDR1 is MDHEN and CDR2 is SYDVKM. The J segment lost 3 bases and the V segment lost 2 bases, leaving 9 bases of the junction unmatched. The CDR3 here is CASSLARQGTYNQPQHF. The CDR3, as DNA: TGTGCCAGCAGTTTAGCCCGACAGGGGACCTACAATCAGCCCCAGCATTTT. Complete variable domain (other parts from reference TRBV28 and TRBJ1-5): DVKVTQSSRYLVKRTGEKVFLECVQDMDHENMFWYRQDPGLGLRLIYFSYDVKMKEKGDIPEGYSVSREKKERFSLILESASTNQTSMYLCASSLARQGTYNQPQHFGDGTRLSIL.

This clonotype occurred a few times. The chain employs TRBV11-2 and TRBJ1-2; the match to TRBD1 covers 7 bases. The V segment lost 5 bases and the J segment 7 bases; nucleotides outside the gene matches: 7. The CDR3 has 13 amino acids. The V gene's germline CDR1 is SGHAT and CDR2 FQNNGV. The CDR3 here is CASSQTGFLGYTF. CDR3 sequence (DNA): TGTGCCAGCAGCCAGACAGGGTTTCTTGGCTACACCTTC.

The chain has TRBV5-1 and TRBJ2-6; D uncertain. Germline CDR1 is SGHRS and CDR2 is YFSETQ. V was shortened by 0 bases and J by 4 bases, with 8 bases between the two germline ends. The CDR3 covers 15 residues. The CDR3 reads CASSLVIGGANVLTF. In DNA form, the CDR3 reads TGCGCCAGCAGCTTGGTAATTGGGGGGGCCAACGTCCTGACTTTC.

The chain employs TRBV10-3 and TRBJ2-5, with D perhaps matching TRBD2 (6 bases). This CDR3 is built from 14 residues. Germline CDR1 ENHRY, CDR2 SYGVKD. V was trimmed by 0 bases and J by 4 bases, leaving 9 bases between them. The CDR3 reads CAISESGGRETQYF. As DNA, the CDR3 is TGTGCCATCAGTGAGTCCGGGGGACGAGAGACCCAGTACTTC.

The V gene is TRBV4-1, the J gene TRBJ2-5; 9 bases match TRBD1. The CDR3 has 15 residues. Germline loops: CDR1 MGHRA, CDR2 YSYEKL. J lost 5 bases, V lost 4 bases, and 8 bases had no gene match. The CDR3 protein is CASSLRDRESETQYF. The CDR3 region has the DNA TGCGCCAGCAGCCTTCGGGACAGGGAAAGTGAGACCCAGTACTTC.

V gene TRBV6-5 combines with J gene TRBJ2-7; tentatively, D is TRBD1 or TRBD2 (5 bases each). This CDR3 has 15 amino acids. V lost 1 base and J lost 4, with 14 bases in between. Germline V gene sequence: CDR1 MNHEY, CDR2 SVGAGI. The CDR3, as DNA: TGTGCCAGCAGTTACTGGGGGAGTGGGGTGTACGAGCAGTACTTC. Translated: CASSYWGSGVYEQYF.

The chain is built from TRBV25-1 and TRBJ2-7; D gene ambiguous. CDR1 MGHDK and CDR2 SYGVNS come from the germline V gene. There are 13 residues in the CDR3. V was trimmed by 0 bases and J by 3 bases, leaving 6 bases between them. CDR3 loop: CASSEYQNYEQYF. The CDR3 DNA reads TGTGCCAGCAGTGAATACCAGAACTACGAGCAGTACTTC.

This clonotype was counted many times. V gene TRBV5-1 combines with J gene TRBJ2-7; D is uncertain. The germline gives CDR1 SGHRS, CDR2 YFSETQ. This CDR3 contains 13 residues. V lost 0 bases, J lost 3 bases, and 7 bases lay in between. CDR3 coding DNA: TGCGCCAGCAGCTTGGCCGTCGGCTACGAGCAGTACTTC. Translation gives CASSLAVGYEQYF.

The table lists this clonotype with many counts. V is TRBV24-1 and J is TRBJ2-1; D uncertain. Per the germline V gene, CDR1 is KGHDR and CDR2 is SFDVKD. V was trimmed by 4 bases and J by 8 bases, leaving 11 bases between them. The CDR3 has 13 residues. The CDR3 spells CATSDPSLDEQFF. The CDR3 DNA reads TGTGCCACCAGTGACCCCTCCCTCGATGAGCAGTTCTTC.

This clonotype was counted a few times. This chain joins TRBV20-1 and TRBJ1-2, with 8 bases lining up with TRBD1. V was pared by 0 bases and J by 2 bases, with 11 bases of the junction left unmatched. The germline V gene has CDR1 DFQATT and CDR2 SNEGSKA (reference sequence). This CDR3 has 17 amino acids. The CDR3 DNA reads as TGCAGTGCTAGAGATATTCTAACAGGGGGACTGAACTATGGCTACACCTTC. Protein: CSARDILTGGLNYGYTF.

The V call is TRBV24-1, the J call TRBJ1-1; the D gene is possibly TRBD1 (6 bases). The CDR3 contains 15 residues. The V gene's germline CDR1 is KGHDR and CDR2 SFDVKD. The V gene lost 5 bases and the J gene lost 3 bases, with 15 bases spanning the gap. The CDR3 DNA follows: TGTGCCACCAGTGCCTCTAACAGGGAGGACACTGAAGCTTTCTTT. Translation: CATSASNREDTEAFF.